Following are 7 T cell receptor beta chains from one sample sequenced in a study of siplizumab effects on memory and regulatory T cells. Clones were sequenced by immunoSEQ multiplex PCR, and TCRdb holds only the in-frame ones, with some missing. The data contain more than 85,000 clones, approximately 90% of them singletons. The sequencing input was Tregs sorted from blood. These receptors were collected from a human donor in good health.

The chain uses TRBV5-1 and TRBJ2-3; 7 bases map to TRBD2. J was trimmed by 4 bases and V by 3 bases; bases with no gene match: 2. The CDR3 runs to 13 residues. Germline CDR1 and CDR2: SGHRS and YFSETQ. The CDR3 spells CASSYGGADTQYF. CDR3 DNA sequence: TGCGCCAGCAGCTATGGGGGGGCAGATACGCAGTATTTT.

The chain couples TRBV2 to TRBJ2-1; tentative D call: TRBD1 (6 bases). Per germline, CDR1 SNHLY and CDR2 FYNNEI. V lost 2 bases and J lost 5, with 7 bases in between. The CDR3 runs 13 residues. The CDR3 nucleotides are TGTGCCAGCAGTGAACAGGGGCACAATGAGCAGTTCTTC. As protein: CASSEQGHNEQFF.

The chain carries TRBV7-2 and TRBJ2-5; 10 nucleotides line up with TRBD2. This CDR3 is built from 15 residues. V dropped 3 bases and J dropped 5; count of bases not matched to a gene: 6. Germline values: CDR1 SGHTA, CDR2 FQGNSA. CDR3 residues: CASSFLAGAGETQYF. DNA of the CDR3: TGTGCCAGCAGCTTCCTAGCGGGAGCCGGGGAGACCCAGTACTTC.

This chain connects TRBV6-5 to TRBJ2-7; possibly TRBD1 for D (7 bases). Germline assignment: CDR1 MNHEY and CDR2 SVGAGI. The length of the CDR3 is 15 residues. The V end was cut by 0 bases, the J end by 6 bases, with 15 bases between. The CDR3 is CASSYSRGRRGEQYF. CDR3 nucleotide sequence: TGTGCCAGCAGTTACTCTAGGGGGCGGAGGGGCGAGCAGTACTTC.

V is TRBV6-5 and J is TRBJ2-3, with D perhaps TRBD2 (6 bases). The CDR3 contains 14 residues. Germline V lookup: CDR1 MNHEY, CDR2 SVGAGI. V lost 6 bases and J lost 7, with 17 bases in between. For the CDR3, the DNA is TGTGCCAGCAGGGTGGGGGGAGAAATAAATACGCAGTATTTT. This sequence encodes CASRVGGEINTQYF.

The chain is built from TRBV6-1 and TRBJ2-4; D unresolved. Germline V gives CDR1 MNHNS, CDR2 SASEGT. The CDR3 spans 15 residues. The V and J ends lost 2 bases and 3 bases respectively, with 11 bases between them. DNA of the CDR3: TGTGCCAGCAGTGAACTTGGGCCGGGCAAAAACATTCAGTACTTC. Encoded protein: CASSELGPGKNIQYF.

The V gene is TRBV21-1, the J gene TRBJ2-7; TRBD1 was called by the table and not checked on the DNA. TRBV21-1 is a pseudogene. The CDR3 extends over 16 amino acids. The CDR3 protein is CASSKEGKGKVYEQYF. The CDR3 DNA sequence: TGTGCCAGCAGCAAAGAAGGAAAGGGGAAGGTCTACGAGCAGTACTTC.